This TCR beta chain derives from a study of PD-1 blockade in mismatch repair-deficient tumors. Every patient had mismatch repair deficiency by PCR or immunohistochemistry. TCRs were sequenced from a few patients responding to pembrolizumab. Generated by immunoSEQ multiplex PCR, the TCRdb table keeps only in-frame clones and is missing some. The table has 75,000 to 80,000 clones, 65% to 85% seen once. V lost 0 bases and J lost 6, with 9 bases in between. The CDR3 contains 13 residues. Per the germline V gene, CDR1 is SGHDN and CDR2 is FVKESK. The source is an adult with mismatch repair-deficient cancer. V gene TRBV14 combines with J gene TRBJ2-7; D remains ambiguous. Sequenced here: peripheral blood, sampled 44 weeks after starting pembrolizumab. The CDR3 bases are TGTGCCAGCAGCCAAGATTTATTGGGCGAGCAGTACTTC. Its protein is CASSQDLLGEQYF.